This T cell receptor (beta chain) was retrieved from a study of cytomegalovirus exposure and HLA in healthy donors. In the study overall: In an early release, HLA-typed donors contributed 80 million to 95 million unique TCR sequences.

Comment on this clone: Antigen unknown.

The study's findings and limits: Analyzed later, most CMV-associated TCR beta chains appeared HLA-restricted. Researchers reported in a later analysis that a missense DCLRE1C variant was tied to TCR beta V- and J-gene trimming. TCR beta V segments were, for the most part, productive about 87% or about 30% of the time in an earlier analysis.

PCR amplification relied on 60 Vbeta primers (plus 13 Jbeta primers). Clones were sequenced by immunoSEQ multiplex PCR, and TCRdb holds only the in-frame ones, with some missing. The table lists some 98,000 clones, 75% to 85% of them singletons. V lost 4 bases to trimming and J lost 0 bases; unmatched junction nucleotides: 6. The germline gives CDR1 SGHRS, CDR2 YFSETQ. This CDR3 has 15 residues. This sequence was found in a man younger than 30 in good health and CMV-seropositive. The chain links TRBV5-1 to TRBJ1-2, with 7 bases matching TRBD1. The sequencing input was PBMCs. In DNA, the CDR3 is TGCGCCAGCAGCGCAGGGACAGCTGCTAACTATGGCTACACCTTC. Translated, it gives CASSAGTAANYGYTF.